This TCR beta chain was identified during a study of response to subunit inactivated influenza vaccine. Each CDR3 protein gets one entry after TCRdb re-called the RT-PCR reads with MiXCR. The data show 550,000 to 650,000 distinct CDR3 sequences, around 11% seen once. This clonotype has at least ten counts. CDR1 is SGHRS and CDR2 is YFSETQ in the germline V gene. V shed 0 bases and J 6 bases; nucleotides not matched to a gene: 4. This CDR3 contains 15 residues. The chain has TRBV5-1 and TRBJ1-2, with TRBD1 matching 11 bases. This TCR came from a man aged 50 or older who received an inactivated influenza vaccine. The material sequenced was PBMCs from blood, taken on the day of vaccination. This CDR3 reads CASSLGTGGAHGYTF. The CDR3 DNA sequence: TGCGCCAGCAGCTTGGGGACAGGGGGCGCGCATGGCTACACCTTC.